This T cell receptor (beta chain) was recorded in a study of blood T cell repertoires in COVID-19. At the level of the study: Samples representing acute and convalescent COVID-19 were sourced from the United States, Italy and Spain. T cells, B-cell-depleted T cells, or PBMCs supplied cDNA or gDNA.

Original analysis: Amplification of reference gene primers was used by the study to estimate nucleated cell counts. Profiled with immunoSEQ multiplex PCR; TCRdb holds only in-frame clones, not every one. Clonal size and the V and J genes are those of that table, whereas D and trimming came from the DNA. The table has nearly 110,000 clones, approximately 88% seen once. This CDR3 region has 15 residues. V lost 2 bases to trimming and J lost 1 base; unmatched junction nucleotides: 2. The germline gives CDR1 SGHRS, CDR2 YFSETQ. This clone has just a few counts. Material for sequencing was peripheral blood. The clonotype was recovered from a man aged 50 to 60 with active or convalescent COVID-19. The chain employs TRBV5-1 and TRBJ2-3, with 9 positions matching TRBD1. The CDR3: CASSLRTGGTDTQYF. The CDR3 DNA reads TGCGCCAGCAGCTTACGGACAGGGGGCACAGATACGCAGTATTTT.